One and the same sample provided the 10 T cell receptor beta chains below, sequenced in a study of T cell responses to AZD1222 COVID-19 vaccine. Profiling relied on immunoSEQ multiplex PCR, and the TCRdb table lists in-frame clones only, not all of them. Of 90,000 to 150,000 clones detected, 80% to 90% appear once; the ten largest clones hold 9% to 9.5%. This material consisted of peripheral blood, taken on day 0 of AZD1222 vaccination. The receptors here all came from an adult in good health.

The J gene is TRBJ2-7, the V gene TRBV9; TRBD2 aligns across 8 bases. CDR3 length: 16 amino acids. Germline V gene sequence: CDR1 SGDLS, CDR2 YYNGEE. V lost 4 bases, J lost 0 bases, and 9 bases stayed unmatched. The CDR3 DNA reads as TGTGCCAGCAGCCCCCAGTCCCGGGGGGGCTCCTACGAGCAGTACTTC. It is translated as CASSPQSRGGSYEQYF.

This clone was picked up a small number of times. The V gene is TRBV6-5, the J gene TRBJ1-4; 11 nucleotides line up with TRBD1. Germline V lookup: CDR1 MNHEY, CDR2 SVGAGI. The CDR3 is made up of 15 amino acids. The junction had 8 bases not matched to a gene; V was cut back by 6 bases and J by 8 bases. CDR3 in amino acids: CASRSGTGGEEKLFF. CDR3 nucleotide sequence: TGTGCCAGCAGGTCCGGGACAGGGGGTGAGGAAAAACTGTTTTTT.

This clone was recorded only once. The chain joins TRBV6-5 to TRBJ2-1; D call uncertain. Germline V gene lookup returns CDR1 MNHEY and CDR2 SVGAGI. V was clipped by 0 bases and J by 0 bases, with 9 bases between them. CDR3 size: 16 residues. The CDR3 loop reads CASSYSIVDSYNEQFF. The CDR3 bases are TGTGCCAGCAGTTACTCGATTGTGGACTCCTACAATGAGCAGTTCTTC.

A note on this clone: Compared with germline, one end of the junction differs, possibly owing to a read error. For the CDR3, the DNA is TGTGCCAGTAGTATAGTGGACTCTGGGGCCGACGTCCTGACTTTC. Translation gives CASSIVDSGADVLTF. The gene calls are TRBV19 and TRBJ2-6; D may match TRBD1 or TRBD2 (5 bases each). The germline V gene has CDR1 LNHDA and CDR2 SQIVND (reference sequence). The CDR3 spans 15 residues.

This rearrangement joins TRBV30 to TRBJ1-1, with 11 positions matching TRBD1. V lost 4 bases to trimming and J lost 5 bases; unmatched junction nucleotides: 9. CDR1 is GTSNPN, CDR2 SVGIG, per germline (reference sequence). This CDR3 is built from 15 residues. Written as DNA, the CDR3 is TGTGCCTGGAATGACCCCGGGACAGGGGGAACTGAAGCTTTCTTT. This sequence encodes CAWNDPGTGGTEAFF.

This chain links TRBV20-1 with TRBJ1-2; tentatively, D is TRBD1 (5 bases). V lost 6 bases to trimming and J lost 7 bases, with 12 bases between them. Germline V CDR1 and CDR2: DFQATT, SNEGSKA (reference sequence). The CDR3 length is 11 residues. The CDR3 is CSASGGRGYTF. The CDR3, as DNA: TGCAGTGCCAGTGGGGGACGTGGCTACACCTTC.

This clone was detected once. The rearrangement links TRBV28 to TRBJ1-4; D perhaps matches TRBD1 (5 bases). Germline V CDR1 and CDR2: MDHEN, SYDVKM. V lost 6 bases and J lost 0, with 8 bases in between. The CDR3 totals 14 residues. The CDR3 here is CASSDSSTNEKLFF. In DNA, the CDR3 is TGTGCCAGCAGCGACAGCTCAACTAATGAAAAACTGTTTTTT.

CDR3: CSVEGGAPGYEQYF. The CDR3 DNA reads as TGCAGCGTTGAAGGCGGGGCTCCCGGCTACGAGCAGTACTTC. The chain is built from TRBV29-1 and TRBJ2-7; perhaps TRBD2 as D (6 bases). V lost 1 base and J 3 bases, leaving 13 bases between the germline ends. Per germline, CDR1 SQVTM and CDR2 ANQGSEA. The CDR3 runs 14 residues.

V and J are TRBV11-1 and TRBJ2-1; 9 bases are a match to TRBD2. The germline CDR1 and CDR2 sequences are SGHAT and FQDESV (reference sequence). Trimming took 4 bases from V and 2 from J; bases not matched to a gene: 3. CDR3 length: 15 residues. The CDR3 loop is CASSSLAGTYNEQFF. The CDR3 nucleotides are TGTGCCAGCAGCTCCCTAGCGGGAACCTACAATGAGCAGTTCTTC.

The chain carries TRBV5-4 and TRBJ2-1; 12 bases line up with TRBD2. Germline V gives CDR1 SGHNT, CDR2 YYREEE (reference sequence). The CDR3 sequence is 16 residues long. Trimming cost V 4 bases and J 6 bases; bases outside gene matches: 8. The CDR3 DNA is TGTGCCAGCAGCAACCCTAGCGGGGGGGCTTTCAATGAGCAGTTCTTC. Translated, it gives CASSNPSGGAFNEQFF. Drawing the rest from reference TRBV5-4 and TRBJ2-1, the complete variable domain is ETGVTQSPTHLIKTRGQQVTLRCSSQSGHNTVSWYQQALGQGPQFIFQYYREEENGRGNFPPRFSGLQFPNYSSELNVNALELDDSALYLCASSNPSGGAFNEQFFGPGTRLTVL.